This T cell receptor beta chain was profiled in a study of T cell responses to AZD1222 COVID-19 vaccine. Details on this clone: Its antigen is undetermined.

TCRdb's copy holds only in-frame clones and misses some; the assay was immunoSEQ multiplex PCR. The table has 100,000 to 150,000 clones, more than 65% seen once. The CDR3 extends over 16 amino acids. The V segment lost 1 base and the J segment 5 bases; nucleotides outside the gene matches: 4. Germline loops: CDR1 SGHTA, CDR2 FQGNSA. General observations from the study: Repertoires in all cases were sampled only once the peak T cell response had passed. Elevations in Spike-specific TCR breadth and depth followed administration of two AZD1222 doses.

The TCR comes from an adult who received the AZD1222 COVID-19 vaccine. Sequences were derived from peripheral blood, sampled 28 days after the second AZD1222 dose. The rearrangement links TRBV7-2 to TRBJ2-1; TRBD2 matches at 11 bases. Here the CDR3 reads CASSLGLAGGNNEQFF. CDR3 DNA sequence: TGTGCCAGCAGCTTAGGGCTAGCGGGGGGAAACAATGAGCAGTTCTTC.